The next 26 T cell receptor beta chains were all read from a single sample in a study of blood T cell repertoires in COVID-19. The data were produced by immunoSEQ multiplex PCR, yet TCRdb's version contains in-frame clones alone and is incomplete. The table has about 78,000 clones, approximately 86% seen once. The sample consisted of peripheral blood. Source of these receptors: a woman aged 55-69 years with acute or convalescent COVID-19.

This clone was counted between two and nine times. This chain connects TRBV20-1 to TRBJ2-3, with TRBD2 identical over 7 bases. The CDR3 is 14 amino acids. Trimming removed 3 bases from V and 3 bases from J; junction bases left unmatched: 6. CDR1 DFQATT and CDR2 SNEGSKA come from the germline V gene (reference sequence). Here the CDR3 DNA reads TGCAGTGCTAGTAGCAGGGAGGGAACAGATACGCAGTATTTT. Translation gives CSASSREGTDTQYF.

This clone was detected only once. The CDR3 spells CASSPSTSGEQYF. The CDR3 DNA is TGTGCCAGCTCACCCTCGACTAGCGGCGAGCAGTACTTC. The rearrangement uses TRBV18 and TRBJ2-7; 9 bases align to TRBD2. This CDR3 spans 13 amino acids. The ends lost 3 bases at V and 6 bases at J; junction bases unmatched: 3. Per germline, CDR1 KGHSH and CDR2 LQKENI.

The chain is built from TRBV6-4 and TRBJ2-1; possible D gene TRBD1, 5 bases. The CDR3 covers 15 residues. Trimming pared 5 bases from V and 2 bases from J, leaving 13 bases between. Germline CDR1 MRHNA, CDR2 SNTAGT. The CDR3 coding sequence is TGTGCCAGCAGTCCCTGGCAGGGTCCCTACAATGAGCAGTTCTTC. Translated: CASSPWQGPYNEQFF.

The chain joins TRBV5-1 to TRBJ2-7, with 8 bases identical to TRBD2. Per the germline V gene, CDR1 is SGHRS and CDR2 is YFSETQ. Trimming at V came to 3 bases and at J to 5 bases, leaving 10 bases not matched to a gene. This CDR3 comprises 15 residues. The CDR3 loop is CASSSLVLGGDEQYF. The CDR3 DNA sequence: TGCGCCAGCAGCTCCCTTGTGCTCGGGGGGGACGAGCAGTACTTC.

CDR3 sequence: CASSPGQGPYEQYF. In DNA form, the CDR3 reads TGTGCCAGCAGTCCGGGACAGGGTCCCTACGAGCAGTACTTC. The rearrangement joins TRBV28 to TRBJ2-7, with TRBD1 matching 9 bases. Per the germline V gene, CDR1 is MDHEN and CDR2 is SYDVKM. The CDR3 has 14 amino acids. V shed 5 bases and J 2 bases; nucleotides not matched to a gene: 4.

This clone came up once. The V gene is TRBV5-1, the J gene TRBJ2-3, with TRBD1 as a possible D gene (6 bases). Trimming removed 4 bases at V and 1 base at J, with 16 bases between. The CDR3 has 16 residues. Germline CDR1 SGHRS, CDR2 YFSETQ. The CDR3 bases are TGCGCCAGCAGCCCCAACCTACGGACAGGCACAGATACGCAGTATTTT. This gives the protein CASSPNLRTGTDTQYF.

The chain carries TRBV29-1 and TRBJ2-7; 11 bases line up with TRBD2. In germline, CDR1 is SQVTM, CDR2 ANQGSEA. V dropped 5 bases and J dropped 0; count of bases not matched to a gene: 9. This CDR3 is 16 amino acids long. The CDR3 loop reads CSVKFGTSGVSYEQYF. CDR3 nucleotides: TGCAGCGTTAAATTCGGGACTAGCGGTGTCTCCTACGAGCAGTACTTC.

CDR3 amino acids: CASSPRGAGNQETQYF. Here the CDR3 DNA reads TGTGCCAGCAGTCCCAGAGGGGCGGGGAACCAAGAGACCCAGTACTTC. This chain links TRBV7-9 with TRBJ2-5, with D possibly being TRBD2 (6 bases). CDR3 length equals 16 residues. CDR1 and CDR2 (germline): SEHNR, FQNEAQ (reference sequence). The V gene lost 6 bases and the J gene lost 0 bases, with 17 bases spanning the gap.

The chain joins TRBV6-5 to TRBJ2-3; the D gene is possibly TRBD1 (6 bases). V lost 0 bases, J lost 1 base, and 11 bases lay in between. Germline V gene sequence: CDR1 MNHEY, CDR2 SVGAGI. The CDR3 is made up of 16 amino acids. The CDR3 DNA is TGTGCCAGCAGTTACTCGGGGGCACTGGGCACAGATACGCAGTATTTT. Amino acid sequence: CASSYSGALGTDTQYF.

The chain employs TRBV15 and TRBJ2-7, with TRBD1 matching over 8 bases. The CDR3 runs to 13 residues. Germline CDR1 and CDR2: LNHNV and YYDKDF (reference sequence). Trimming took 6 bases from V and 3 from J; bases not matched to a gene: 4. The CDR3 loop reads CATRGTGLYEQYF. Here the CDR3 DNA reads TGTGCCACCAGGGGGACAGGCCTCTACGAGCAGTACTTC.

The rearrangement uses TRBV5-4 and TRBJ1-1, with TRBD1 identical over 7 bases. J gave up 0 bases and V 3 bases, and 5 bases lay outside the gene matches. CDR1 is SGHNT, CDR2 YYREEE, per germline (reference sequence). The CDR3 contains 15 residues. The CDR3 DNA sequence: TGTGCCAGCAGCTATGGGACAGCCTTGAACACTGAAGCTTTCTTT. Protein product: CASSYGTALNTEAFF.

V is TRBV6-2 or TRBV6-3 and J is TRBJ1-2; D unresolved. The V gene's germline CDR1 is MNHEY and CDR2 SVGEGT. V was clipped by 0 bases and J by 8 bases, with 19 bases between them. There are 16 residues in the CDR3. This chain's CDR3 is CASSYSSSAGTSGYTF. Written as DNA, the CDR3 is TGTGCCAGCAGTTACTCCAGTAGTGCGGGAACCAGCGGCTACACCTTC.

This chain links TRBV5-8 with TRBJ2-5; weak D call: TRBD1 (5 bases). Germline loops: CDR1 SGHTS, CDR2 YDEGEE. This CDR3 has 14 residues. V gave up 4 bases and J gave up 1 base, with 11 bases separating them. CDR3 sequence reads: CASSLGHLQETQYF. The CDR3 region has the DNA TGTGCCAGCAGCCTAGGACACCTCCAAGAGACCCAGTACTTC.

The gene calls are TRBV16 and TRBJ2-6; 8 nucleotides line up with TRBD2. The CDR3 is 16 residues long. Trimming at V came to 5 bases and at J to 4 bases, leaving 7 bases not matched to a gene. Looked up from germline, CDR1 is KGHSY and CDR2 is FQNENV. The CDR3 loop is CASSGTGGAGANVLTF. DNA of the CDR3: TGTGCCAGCAGCGGCACCGGGGGGGCCGGGGCCAACGTCCTGACTTTC.

V is TRBV7-2 and J is TRBJ1-2, with 7 bases identical to TRBD1. The CDR3 is 13 amino acids. Unmatched junction bases numbered 7, after V lost 9 bases and J lost 3 bases. Germline V gives CDR1 SGHTA, CDR2 FQGNSA. DNA for the CDR3: TGTGCCAGTCGTCAGGGGGGTTACTATGGCTACACCTTC. This gives the protein CASRQGGYYGYTF. Variable domain in full (rest from reference TRBV7-2 and TRBJ1-2): GAGVSQSPSNKVTEKGKDVELRCDPISGHTALYWYRQSLGQGLEFLIYFQGNSAPDKSGLPSDRFSAERTGGSVSTLTIQRTQQEDSAVYLCASRQGGYYGYTFGSGTRLTVV.

J is TRBJ1-5 and V is TRBV28; a weak D match, TRBD1 (5 bases). Germline CDR1 MDHEN, CDR2 SYDVKM. This CDR3 is 15 amino acids long. V shed 3 bases and J shed 2 bases, with 11 bases lying between them. In DNA form, the CDR3 reads TGTGCCAGCAGTTTTCAGGGAAGGGGCAATCAGCCCCAGCATTTT. Translated, it gives CASSFQGRGNQPQHF.

J is TRBJ2-5 and V is TRBV14, with 7 bases matching TRBD1. V shed 1 base, J shed 1 base, and the junction held 9 bases outside the gene matches. This CDR3 spans 17 amino acids. Germline V gene data show CDR1 as SGHDN and CDR2 as FVKESK. The CDR3 nucleotides read TGTGCCAGCAGCCAAGGATGGTGGACAGGCACCCAAGAGACCCAGTACTTC. Protein sequence: CASSQGWWTGTQETQYF. Full variable domain (outside the CDR3, taken from reference TRBV14 and TRBJ2-5): EAGVTQFPSHSVIEKGQTVTLRCDPISGHDNLYWYRRVMGKEIKFLLHFVKESKQDESGMPNNRFLAERTGGTYSTLKVQPAELEDSGVYFCASSQGWWTGTQETQYFGPGTRLLVL.

This clone was observed a single time. This sample also contains other DNA sequences that code for the same CDR3. V is TRBV6-2 or TRBV6-3 and J is TRBJ1-5, with D unclear. This CDR3 region has 14 residues. Germline V lookup: CDR1 MNHEY, CDR2 SVGEGT. Trimming stripped 0 bases from V and 4 bases from J, with 7 bases between. CDR3 bases: TGTGCCAGCAGTTACTCAGGCGGGAATCAGCCCCAGCATTTT. Translating it yields CASSYSGGNQPQHF.

The genes are TRBV5-5 and TRBJ1-2, with D tentatively TRBD1 (6 bases). The germline gives CDR1 SGHKS, CDR2 YYEKEE (reference sequence). The CDR3 contains 14 residues. V dropped 0 bases and J dropped 2 bases, with 8 bases sitting between them. CDR3 nucleotide sequence: TGTGCCAGCAGCTTGGATAGGGGGAACTATGGCTACACCTTC. Translating it yields CASSLDRGNYGYTF. Filled out from reference TRBV5-5 and TRBJ1-2, the complete variable domain reads DAGVTQSPTHLIKTRGQQVTLRCSPISGHKSVSWYQQVLGQGPQFIFQYYEKEERGRGNFPDRFSARQFPNYSSELNVNALLLGDSALYLCASSLDRGNYGYTFGSGTRLTVV.

The J gene is TRBJ1-4, the V gene TRBV4-1, with D maybe TRBD1 (6 bases). V was pared by 4 bases and J by 8 bases, with 14 bases between. The CDR3 is 14 residues long. The germline CDR1 and CDR2 sequences are MGHRA and YSYEKL. The CDR3 reads CASSPGQNQEKLFF. The CDR3 nucleotides read TGCGCCAGCAGCCCCGGACAGAACCAAGAAAAACTGTTTTTT.

V is TRBV19 and J is TRBJ1-5; D may be TRBD1 (5 bases). The CDR3 is made up of 14 amino acids. CDR1 LNHDA and CDR2 SQIVND come from the germline V gene (reference sequence). Trimming pared 6 bases from V and 3 bases from J, leaving 12 bases between. Written as DNA, the CDR3 is TGTGCCAGTAGGTTGGGCAGGGACAATCAGCCCCAGCATTTT. Its translation is CASRLGRDNQPQHF.

The chain is built from TRBV4-2 and TRBJ2-1; 9 bases line up with TRBD2. The CDR3 contains 15 residues. CDR1 is LGHNA, CDR2 YNFKEQ, per germline. Losses at the gene ends were 1 base for V and 7 bases for J; bases not matched to a gene: 5. The CDR3 coding sequence is TGTGCCAGCAGCCAAGGGACTAGCGCAGGAAATGAGCAGTTCTTC. This gives the protein CASSQGTSAGNEQFF.

The V gene is TRBV7-2, the J gene TRBJ2-5; D perhaps matches TRBD2 (5 bases). Germline V lookup: CDR1 SGHTA, CDR2 FQGNSA. The CDR3 runs to 14 residues. V was shortened by 4 bases and J by 4 bases, with 13 bases between the two germline ends. CDR3 sequence reads: CASSSSSLGETQYF. The CDR3 bases are TGTGCCAGCAGCTCATCTAGCTTAGGAGAGACCCAGTACTTC.

The chain uses TRBV20-1 and TRBJ2-1, with D possibly TRBD2 on 7 matching bases. The CDR3 consists of 11 residues. The germline V gene encodes CDR1 DFQATT and CDR2 SNEGSKA (reference sequence). Trimming removed 3 bases from V and 15 bases from J, with 15 bases in between. Here the CDR3 DNA reads TGCAGTGCTAGGGGGGCGGGGGTTTCGTTCTTC. This codes for CSARGAGVSFF.

The chain carries TRBV2 and TRBJ1-1; 7 positions agree with TRBD1. The CDR3 consists of 14 residues. Per germline, CDR1 SNHLY and CDR2 FYNNEI. The junction had 10 bases not matched to a gene; V was cut back by 8 bases and J by 4 bases. CDR3 amino acids: CASLRGPGRTEAFF. The CDR3 DNA reads as TGTGCCAGCCTTAGGGGGCCGGGTCGCACTGAAGCTTTCTTT. Full variable domain (outside the CDR3, taken from reference TRBV2 and TRBJ1-1): EPEVTQTPSHQVTQMGQEVILRCVPISNHLYFYWYRQILGQKVEFLVSFYNNEISEKSEIFDDQFSVERPDGSNFTLKIRSTKLEDSAMYFCASLRGPGRTEAFFGQGTRLTVV.

This rearrangement joins TRBV7-6 to TRBJ2-2; 8 bases align to TRBD2. There are 15 residues in the CDR3. After removal of 8 bases from V and 5 bases from J, the junction contained 10 bases not matched to a gene. The germline CDR1 and CDR2 sequences are SGHVS and FNYEAQ. The CDR3 reads CASRKLASGTGELFF. As DNA, the CDR3 is TGTGCCAGCCGAAAGTTGGCTAGCGGGACCGGGGAGCTGTTTTTT.